Each of the 15 T cell receptor beta chains below was sequenced from the same sample in a study of cytomegalovirus exposure and HLA in healthy donors. This table comes from immunoSEQ multiplex PCR, and its TCRdb copy is limited to in-frame clones, with some not included. The repertoire includes around 34,000 clones, over 80% of them detected once, and around 3.2% sits in the top ten. The sample was PBMCs. These receptors were taken from a young man in good health and CMV-seronegative.

The chain links TRBV5-4 to TRBJ2-6, with D possibly matching TRBD1 (6 bases). CDR1 SGHNT and CDR2 YYREEE come from the germline V gene (reference sequence). V shed 5 bases and J shed 2 bases, with 14 bases lying between them. The CDR3 totals 16 residues. The CDR3 nucleotides are TGTGCCAGCAGTTCGCAGGGGACAACTGGGGCCAACGTCCTGACTTTC. Translated: CASSSQGTTGANVLTF.

The chain combines TRBV10-2 with TRBJ2-6; 7 positions agree with TRBD2. Germline V CDR1 and CDR2: WSHSY, SAAADI. The V gene end was trimmed by 1 base and the J gene end by 2 bases; junction bases not matched to a gene: 2. The CDR3 is 16 residues long. The CDR3 DNA is TGCGCCAGCAGTGAGTACCGGGGGGCTGGGGCCAACGTCCTGACTTTC. Protein product: CASSEYRGAGANVLTF.

V is TRBV5-1 and J is TRBJ2-3; 10 nucleotides agree with TRBD1. Looked up from germline, CDR1 is SGHRS and CDR2 is YFSETQ. V lost 3 bases, J lost 3 bases, and 1 base stayed unmatched. CDR3 length: 14 amino acids. The CDR3 here is CASSWGQGTDTQYF. Here the CDR3 DNA reads TGCGCCAGCAGCTGGGGACAGGGGACAGATACGCAGTATTTT. The variable domain in full, with the rest retrieved from reference TRBV5-1 and TRBJ2-3, is KAGVTQTPRYLIKTRGQQVTLSCSPISGHRSVSWYQQTPGQGLQFLFEYFSETQRNKGNFPGRFSGRQFSNSRSEMNVSTLELGDSALYLCASSWGQGTDTQYFGPGTRLTVL.

The J gene is TRBJ2-1, the V gene TRBV19, with 8 bases that match TRBD1. The V gene end was trimmed by 5 bases and the J gene end by 15 bases; junction bases not matched to a gene: 6. CDR3 size: 11 residues. From germline, CDR1 is LNHDA and CDR2 SQIVND (reference sequence). The CDR3 spells CASSAGQGMFF. As DNA, the CDR3 is TGTGCCAGTAGTGCCGGACAGGGCATGTTCTTC.

This chain uses TRBV30 with TRBJ1-2; 11 nucleotides match TRBD1. Germline CDR1 is GTSNPN and CDR2 is SVGIG (reference sequence). J gave up 3 bases and V 2 bases, and 5 bases lay outside the gene matches. This CDR3 region has 15 residues. The CDR3 protein is CAWSLPGQGDYGYTF. The CDR3 DNA follows: TGTGCCTGGAGTCTGCCGGGACAGGGGGACTATGGCTACACCTTC.

This clone came up once. The chain has TRBV27 and TRBJ1-5; the D is unclear. The CDR3 sequence is 14 residues long. V was pared by 5 bases and J by 2 bases, with 10 bases between. Germline CDR1 reads MNHEY; CDR2 reads SMNVEV (reference sequence). The CDR3 DNA follows: TGTGCCAGCAGTCCTTTCGGGGGCAATCAGCCCCAGCATTTT. Residues: CASSPFGGNQPQHF.

This chain connects TRBV19 to TRBJ1-1; D possibly corresponds to TRBD1 (6 bases). The V end was cut by 6 bases, the J end by 0 bases, with 14 bases between. Germline loops: CDR1 LNHDA, CDR2 SQIVND (reference sequence). The CDR3 is made up of 15 amino acids. CDR3 sequence reads: CASREGHRLNTEAFF. DNA for the CDR3: TGTGCCAGTAGAGAGGGACACCGTTTGAACACTGAAGCTTTCTTT.

The chain couples TRBV5-6 to TRBJ2-7; a weak D match, TRBD2 (6 bases). This CDR3 comprises 14 residues. V was clipped by 2 bases and J by 1 base, with 10 bases between them. Germline V lookup: CDR1 SGHDT, CDR2 YYEEEE. CDR3 DNA: TGTGCCAGCAGCTTTGGAGGGGTATCCTACGAGCAGTACTTC. It is translated as CASSFGGVSYEQYF.

The chain links TRBV9 to TRBJ1-2; D unresolved. V was trimmed by 4 bases and J by 6 bases, leaving 10 bases between them. The CDR3 runs to 12 residues. Per the germline V gene, CDR1 is SGDLS and CDR2 is YYNGEE. This CDR3 is CASSRSEDGYTF. CDR3 DNA: TGTGCCAGCAGCCGTAGTGAGGATGGCTACACCTTC.

The rearrangement joins TRBV5-5 to TRBJ2-2, with 8 nucleotides matching TRBD2. CDR3 length: 15 amino acids. CDR1 is SGHKS and CDR2 is YYEKEE in the germline V gene (reference sequence). Trimming removed 4 bases from V and 5 bases from J; junction bases left unmatched: 7. DNA of the CDR3: TGTGCCAGCAGCCTCCGGGAGGGGGGGACCGGGGAGCTGTTTTTT. Translation gives CASSLREGGTGELFF.

The J gene is TRBJ2-2, the V gene TRBV7-8, with 9 bases fitting TRBD1. CDR1 and CDR2 (germline): SGHVS, FQNEAQ. CDR3 length: 15 amino acids. Trimming cost V 5 bases and J 3 bases; bases outside gene matches: 4. In DNA, the CDR3 is TGTGCCAGCAGCCTCCGGACAGGGGACACCGGGGAGCTGTTTTTT. The encoded protein is CASSLRTGDTGELFF. The variable domain in full, completed from reference TRBV7-8 and TRBJ2-2, reads GAGVSQSPRYKVAKRGQDVALRCDPISGHVSLFWYQQALGQGPEFLTYFQNEAQLDKSGLPSDRFFAERPEGSVSTLKIQRTQQEDSAVYLCASSLRTGDTGELFFGEGSRLTVL.

This clone was seen only once. The chain links TRBV5-4 to TRBJ2-5, with 9 bases identical to TRBD1. This CDR3 comprises 16 residues. Germline V gene lookup returns CDR1 SGHNT and CDR2 YYREEE (reference sequence). Trimming removed 0 bases from V and 5 bases from J; junction bases left unmatched: 8. CDR3 sequence (DNA): TGTGCCAGCAGCTTGGCTCCGGGACAGGGTCGTGAGACCCAGTACTTC. It encodes CASSLAPGQGRETQYF. Supplemented by reference TRBV5-4 and TRBJ2-5, the full variable domain reads ETGVTQSPTHLIKTRGQQVTLRCSSQSGHNTVSWYQQALGQGPQFIFQYYREEENGRGNFPPRFSGLQFPNYSSELNVNALELDDSALYLCASSLAPGQGRETQYFGPGTRLLVL.

The V gene is TRBV11-2, the J gene TRBJ2-5, with 7 positions matching TRBD1. The CDR3 spans 13 residues. After removal of 5 bases from V and 9 bases from J, the junction contained 9 bases not matched to a gene. The germline V gene has CDR1 SGHAT and CDR2 FQNNGV. CDR3 protein: CASSRQGPVAQYF. CDR3 bases: TGTGCCAGCAGCCGACAGGGCCCAGTGGCCCAGTACTTC. The full variable domain, with the rest looked up from reference TRBV11-2 and TRBJ2-5, is EAGVAQSPRYKIIEKRQSVAFWCNPISGHATLYWYQQILGQGPKLLIQFQNNGVVDDSQLPKDRFSAERLKGVDSTLKIQPAKLEDSAVYLCASSRQGPVAQYFGPGTRLLVL.

The J gene is TRBJ2-7, the V gene TRBV19; TRBD2 matches 8 bases. The germline CDR1 and CDR2 sequences are LNHDA and SQIVND (reference sequence). CDR3 length: 15 residues. J lost 4 bases, V lost 2 bases, and 7 bases had no gene match. The CDR3 DNA is TGTGCCAGTAGTATACCCTCCCGGGAGGGGTACGAGCAGTACTTC. Protein: CASSIPSREGYEQYF.

This rearrangement joins TRBV6-1 to TRBJ2-6, with a possible D match to TRBD1 (5 bases). Between the trimmed V and J ends, which lost 5 bases and 1 base, there was a span of 9 bases. CDR1 MNHNS and CDR2 SASEGT come from the germline V gene. This CDR3 is 15 amino acids long. This CDR3 reads CASSSPGSGANVLTF. The CDR3 DNA sequence: TGTGCCAGCAGTTCTCCAGGGTCTGGGGCCAACGTCCTGACTTTC.